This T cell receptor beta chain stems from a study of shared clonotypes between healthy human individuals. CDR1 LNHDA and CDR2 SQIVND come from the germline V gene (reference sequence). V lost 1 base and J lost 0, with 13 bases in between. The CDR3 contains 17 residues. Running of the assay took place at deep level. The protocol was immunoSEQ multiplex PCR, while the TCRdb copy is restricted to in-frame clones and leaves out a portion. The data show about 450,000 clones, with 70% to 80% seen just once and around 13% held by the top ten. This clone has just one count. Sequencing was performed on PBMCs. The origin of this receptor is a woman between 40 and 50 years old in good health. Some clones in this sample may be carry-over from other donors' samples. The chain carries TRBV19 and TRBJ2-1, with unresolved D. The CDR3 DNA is TGTGCCAGTAGTATAGGTATGACCGCGAGCTCCTACAATGAGCAGTTCTTC. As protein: CASSIGMTASSYNEQFF.